The following is a TCR beta chain sequence with its context. Each subset's genomic DNA was split evenly across several immunoSEQ plates. The protocol was immunoSEQ multiplex PCR, while the TCRdb copy is restricted to in-frame clones and leaves out a portion. The repertoire holds under 350,000 clones, with roughly 84% as singletons. This sample was taken from a study of shared clonotypes between healthy human individuals. The CDR3 totals 16 residues. V was cut by 2 bases and J by 4 bases, with 16 bases left in between. Germline V gene lookup returns CDR1 WNHNN and CDR2 SYGVQD (reference sequence). V is TRBV10-1 and J is TRBJ2-3, with a tentative D call TRBD1 (5 bases). This clonotype originated in a young man in good health. Input material: memory CD8+ T cells sorted from blood. Subset in this sample: CD45RO+ cells pooled with CCR7-negative TemRA cells. The CDR3 reads CASSEGSQWGADTQYF. The CDR3 coding sequence is TGCGCCAGCAGTGAGGGGTCCCAATGGGGCGCAGATACGCAGTATTTT.